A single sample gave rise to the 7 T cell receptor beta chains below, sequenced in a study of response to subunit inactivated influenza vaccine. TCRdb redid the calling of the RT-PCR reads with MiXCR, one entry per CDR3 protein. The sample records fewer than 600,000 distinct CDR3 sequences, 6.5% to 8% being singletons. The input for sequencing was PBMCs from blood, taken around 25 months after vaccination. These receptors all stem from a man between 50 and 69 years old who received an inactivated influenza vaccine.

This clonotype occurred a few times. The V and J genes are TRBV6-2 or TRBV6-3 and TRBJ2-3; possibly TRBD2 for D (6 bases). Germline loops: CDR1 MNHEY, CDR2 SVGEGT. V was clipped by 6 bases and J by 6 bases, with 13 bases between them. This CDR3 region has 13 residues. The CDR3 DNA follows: TGTGCCAGCAGACTAGCCCCCTGGGATACGCAGTATTTT. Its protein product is CASRLAPWDTQYF.

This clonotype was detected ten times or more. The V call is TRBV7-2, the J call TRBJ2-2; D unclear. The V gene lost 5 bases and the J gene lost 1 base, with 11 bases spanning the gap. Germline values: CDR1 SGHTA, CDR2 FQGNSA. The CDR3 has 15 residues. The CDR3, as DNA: TGTGCCAGCAGCCCGGGTTTACTGAACACCGGGGAGCTGTTTTTT. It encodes CASSPGLLNTGELFF.

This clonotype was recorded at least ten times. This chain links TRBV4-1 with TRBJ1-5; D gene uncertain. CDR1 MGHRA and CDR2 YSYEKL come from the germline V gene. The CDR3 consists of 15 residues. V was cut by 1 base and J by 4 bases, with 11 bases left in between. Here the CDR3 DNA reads TGCGCCAGCAGCCAAGCTAGGGTAGGGAATCAGCCCCAGCATTTT. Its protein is CASSQARVGNQPQHF.

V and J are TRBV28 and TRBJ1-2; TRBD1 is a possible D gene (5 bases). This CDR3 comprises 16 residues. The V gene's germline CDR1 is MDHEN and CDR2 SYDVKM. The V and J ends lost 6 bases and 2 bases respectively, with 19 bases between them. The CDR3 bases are TGTGCCAGCAGGTCTACCGGCACAGGACGGAACTATGGCTACACCTTC. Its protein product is CASRSTGTGRNYGYTF.

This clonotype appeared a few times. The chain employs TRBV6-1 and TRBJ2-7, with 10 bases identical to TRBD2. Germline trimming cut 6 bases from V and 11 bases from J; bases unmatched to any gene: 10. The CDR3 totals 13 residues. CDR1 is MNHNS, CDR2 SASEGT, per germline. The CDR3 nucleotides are TGTGCCAGCAGAGAGCGGGGGGGGGCGTTAGAGTACTTC. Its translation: CASRERGGALEYF.

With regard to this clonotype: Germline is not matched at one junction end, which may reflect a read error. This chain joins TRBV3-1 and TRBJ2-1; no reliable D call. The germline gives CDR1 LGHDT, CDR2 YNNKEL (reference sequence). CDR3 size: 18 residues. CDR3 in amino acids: CACSQGPVAESSYNEQFF. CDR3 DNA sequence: TGTGCCTGCAGCCAAGGCCCTGTTGCGGAAAGCTCCTACAATGAGCAGTTCTTC.

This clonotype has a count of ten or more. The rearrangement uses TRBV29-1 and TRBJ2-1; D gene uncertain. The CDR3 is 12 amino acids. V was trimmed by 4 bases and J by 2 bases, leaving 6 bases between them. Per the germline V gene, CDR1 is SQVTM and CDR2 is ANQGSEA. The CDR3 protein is CSVVPTYNEQFF. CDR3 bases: TGCAGCGTTGTTCCAACCTACAATGAGCAGTTCTTC.